This TCR beta chain was profiled in a study of blood T cell repertoires in COVID-19. Overall study context: The study drew acute and convalescent COVID-19 samples from the United States, Italy and Spain. Sources were T cells, B-cell-depleted T cells, or PBMCs; the material itself was cDNA or gDNA.

This clone was counted once. Germline V CDR1 and CDR2: LNHDA, SQIVND (reference sequence). The J segment lost 4 bases and the V segment lost 7 bases, leaving 11 bases of the junction unmatched. The CDR3 has 16 residues. Authors' methods: By means of reference gene primer amplification, nucleated cell counts were estimated. This table comes from immunoSEQ multiplex PCR, and its TCRdb copy is limited to in-frame clones, with some not included. The V and J calls and clone size are taken from that table; D and trimming were inferred from the DNA. The table has 150,000 or so clones, 90% to 95% seen once. The clonotype originates from a man between 45 and 60 years old with acute or convalescent COVID-19. Sequenced input: peripheral blood. The V call is TRBV19, the J call TRBJ1-1; 11 bases are shared with TRBD1. In DNA, the CDR3 is TGTGCCAGTACCCCGGGGGGGACAGGGGGTCTCACTGAAGCTTTCTTT. It translates to CASTPGGTGGLTEAFF.